This T cell receptor (beta chain) was captured in a study of technical replicates of blood from a few donors. With V trimmed by 10 bases and J by 3 bases, 13 bases remained unmatched. CDR1 and CDR2 (germline): SNHLY, FYNNEI. This CDR3 is 15 amino acids long. The repertoire was sequenced with immunoSEQ multiplex PCR; TCRdb's copy has only in-frame clones and lacks some. The sample yields almost 65,000 clones, around 87% seen once. The source of this sequence is a human donor in good health. Some clones in this sample may be carry-over from other donors' samples. This chain joins TRBV2 and TRBJ2-7; 9 positions agree with TRBD1. The sequenced sample consisted of PBMCs. The CDR3 spells CAIPTRTGADYEQYF. CDR3 bases: TGTGCCATCCCCACACGGACAGGGGCCGACTACGAGCAGTACTTC. The whole variable domain, remainder taken from reference TRBV2 and TRBJ2-7, is EPEVTQTPSHQVTQMGQEVILRCVPISNHLYFYWYRQILGQKVEFLVSFYNNEISEKSEIFDDQFSVERPDGSNFTLKIRSTKLEDSAMYFCAIPTRTGADYEQYFGPGTRLTVT.